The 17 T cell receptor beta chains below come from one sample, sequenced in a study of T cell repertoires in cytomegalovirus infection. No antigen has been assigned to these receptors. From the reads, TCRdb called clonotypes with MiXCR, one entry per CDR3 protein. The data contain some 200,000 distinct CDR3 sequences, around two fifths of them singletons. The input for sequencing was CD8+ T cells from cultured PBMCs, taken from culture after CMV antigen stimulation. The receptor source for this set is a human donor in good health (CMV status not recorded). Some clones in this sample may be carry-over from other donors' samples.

This CDR3 is CASSQDTRGEAFF. The CDR3 bases are TGCGCCAGCAGCCAAGATACCAGGGGTGAAGCTTTCTTT. The chain combines TRBV4-1 with TRBJ1-1, with D possibly matching TRBD1 (6 bases). The V gene's germline CDR1 is MGHRA and CDR2 YSYEKL. V dropped 0 bases and J dropped 7 bases, with 9 bases sitting between them. The CDR3 has 13 amino acids.

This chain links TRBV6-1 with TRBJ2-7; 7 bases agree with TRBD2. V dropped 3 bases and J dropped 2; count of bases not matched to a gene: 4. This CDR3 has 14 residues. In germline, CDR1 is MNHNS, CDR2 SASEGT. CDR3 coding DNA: TGTGCCAGCAGTGAGGGGGGGGGTCCCTACGAGCAGTACTTC. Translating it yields CASSEGGGPYEQYF.

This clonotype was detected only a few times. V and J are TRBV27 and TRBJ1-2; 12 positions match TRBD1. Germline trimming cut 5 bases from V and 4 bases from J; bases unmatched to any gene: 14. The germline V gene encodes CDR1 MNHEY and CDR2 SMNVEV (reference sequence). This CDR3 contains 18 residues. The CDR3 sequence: CASSPSPGQGALGYGYTF. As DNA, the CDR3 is TGTGCCAGCAGTCCCTCTCCGGGACAGGGGGCCCTGGGCTATGGCTACACCTTC.

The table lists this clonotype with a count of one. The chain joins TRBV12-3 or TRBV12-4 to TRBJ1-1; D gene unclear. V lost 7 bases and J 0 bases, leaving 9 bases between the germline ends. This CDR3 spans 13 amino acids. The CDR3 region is CASILRLNTEAFF. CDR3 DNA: TGTGCCAGCATTCTAAGGCTGAACACTGAAGCTTTCTTT.

CDR3 loop: CASSLYGDTQYF. CDR3 nucleotides: TGTGCCAGCAGCTTATATGGGGACACGCAGTATTTT. The rearrangement links TRBV7-3 to TRBJ2-3; D tentatively reads TRBD1 or TRBD2 (5 bases each). The CDR3 contains 12 residues. V lost 2 bases, J lost 9 bases, and 9 bases lay in between. Germline V gives CDR1 SGHTA, CDR2 FQGTGA.

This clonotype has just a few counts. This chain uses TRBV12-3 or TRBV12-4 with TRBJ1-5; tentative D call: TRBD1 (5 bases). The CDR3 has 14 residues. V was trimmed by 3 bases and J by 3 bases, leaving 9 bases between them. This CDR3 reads CASSFNRNNQPQHF. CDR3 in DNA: TGTGCCAGCAGTTTTAACAGGAACAATCAGCCCCAGCATTTT.

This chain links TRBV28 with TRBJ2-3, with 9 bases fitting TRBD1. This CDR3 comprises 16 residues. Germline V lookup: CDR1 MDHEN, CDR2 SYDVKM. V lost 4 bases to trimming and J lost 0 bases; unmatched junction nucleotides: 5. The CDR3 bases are TGTGCCAGCAGTTCCGGGACAGGGATTAGCACAGATACGCAGTATTTT. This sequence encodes CASSSGTGISTDTQYF.

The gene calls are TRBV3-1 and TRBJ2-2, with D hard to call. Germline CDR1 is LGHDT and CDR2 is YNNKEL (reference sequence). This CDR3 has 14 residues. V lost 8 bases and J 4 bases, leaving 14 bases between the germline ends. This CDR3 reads CASAEGSSTGELFF. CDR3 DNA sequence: TGTGCCAGCGCCGAAGGGTCGTCCACCGGGGAGCTGTTTTTT.

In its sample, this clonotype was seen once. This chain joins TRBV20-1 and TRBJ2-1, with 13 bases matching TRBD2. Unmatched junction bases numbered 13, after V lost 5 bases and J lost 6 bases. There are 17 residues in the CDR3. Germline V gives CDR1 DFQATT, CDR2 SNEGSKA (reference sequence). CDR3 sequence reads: CSAPGLAGDAYVNEQFF. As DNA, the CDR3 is TGCAGTGCTCCCGGACTAGCGGGAGATGCATACGTCAATGAGCAGTTCTTC.

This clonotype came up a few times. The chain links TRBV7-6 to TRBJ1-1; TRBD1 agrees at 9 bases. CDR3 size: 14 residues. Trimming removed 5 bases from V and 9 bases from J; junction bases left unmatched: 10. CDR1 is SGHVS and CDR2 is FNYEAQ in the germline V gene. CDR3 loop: CASSPEGTGRKAFF. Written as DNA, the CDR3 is TGTGCCAGCAGCCCGGAGGGGACAGGGAGGAAAGCTTTCTTT.

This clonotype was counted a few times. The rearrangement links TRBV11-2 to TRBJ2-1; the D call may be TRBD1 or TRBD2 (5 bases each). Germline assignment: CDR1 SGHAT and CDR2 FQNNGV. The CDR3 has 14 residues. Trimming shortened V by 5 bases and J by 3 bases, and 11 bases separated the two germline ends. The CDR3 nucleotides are TGTGCCAGCAGCCCGGGTGGGGGCTACAATGAGCAGTTCTTC. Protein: CASSPGGGYNEQFF.

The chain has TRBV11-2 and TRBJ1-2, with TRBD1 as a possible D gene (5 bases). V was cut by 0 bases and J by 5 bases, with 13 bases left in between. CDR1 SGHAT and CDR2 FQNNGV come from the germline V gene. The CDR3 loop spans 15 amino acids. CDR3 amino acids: CASSLDLSGGYGYTF. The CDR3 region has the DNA TGTGCCAGCAGCTTAGATCTAAGCGGGGGGTATGGCTACACCTTC.

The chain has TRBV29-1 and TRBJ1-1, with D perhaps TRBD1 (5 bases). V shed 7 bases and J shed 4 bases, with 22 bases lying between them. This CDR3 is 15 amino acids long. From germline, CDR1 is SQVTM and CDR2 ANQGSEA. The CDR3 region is CSAGFDGSGSTEAFF. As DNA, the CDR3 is TGCAGCGCCGGCTTTGACGGCTCAGGGAGCACTGAAGCTTTCTTT.

For the CDR3, the DNA is TGTGCCAGCAGTTACTCACCGACTAGCGGGCTTTACAATGAGCAGTTCTTC. It specifies CASSYSPTSGLYNEQFF. The rearrangement uses TRBV6-2 or TRBV6-3 and TRBJ2-1, with 10 bases that match TRBD2. This CDR3 is 17 amino acids long. Germline V CDR1 and CDR2: MNHEY, SVGEGT. V lost 0 bases to trimming and J lost 4 bases; unmatched junction nucleotides: 6.

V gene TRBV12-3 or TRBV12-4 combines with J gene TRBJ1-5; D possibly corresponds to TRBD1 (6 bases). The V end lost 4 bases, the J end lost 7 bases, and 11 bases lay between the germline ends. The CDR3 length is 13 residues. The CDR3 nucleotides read TGTGCCAGCAGTTACAGGGTGTTACAGCCCCAGCATTTT. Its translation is CASSYRVLQPQHF.

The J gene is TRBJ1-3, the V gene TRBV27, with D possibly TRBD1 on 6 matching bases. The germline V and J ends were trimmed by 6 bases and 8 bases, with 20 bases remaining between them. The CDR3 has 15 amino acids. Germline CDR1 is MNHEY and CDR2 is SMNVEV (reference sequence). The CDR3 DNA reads TGTGCCAGCAGCCTCACCGGACAGCCTTGGGACACCATATATTTT. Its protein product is CASSLTGQPWDTIYF.

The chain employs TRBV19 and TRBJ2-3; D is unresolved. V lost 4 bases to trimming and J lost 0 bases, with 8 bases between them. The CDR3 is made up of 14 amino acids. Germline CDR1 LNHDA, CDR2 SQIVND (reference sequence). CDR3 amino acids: CASSTPFSTDTQYF. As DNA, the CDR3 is TGTGCCAGTAGTACACCTTTTAGCACAGATACGCAGTATTTT.